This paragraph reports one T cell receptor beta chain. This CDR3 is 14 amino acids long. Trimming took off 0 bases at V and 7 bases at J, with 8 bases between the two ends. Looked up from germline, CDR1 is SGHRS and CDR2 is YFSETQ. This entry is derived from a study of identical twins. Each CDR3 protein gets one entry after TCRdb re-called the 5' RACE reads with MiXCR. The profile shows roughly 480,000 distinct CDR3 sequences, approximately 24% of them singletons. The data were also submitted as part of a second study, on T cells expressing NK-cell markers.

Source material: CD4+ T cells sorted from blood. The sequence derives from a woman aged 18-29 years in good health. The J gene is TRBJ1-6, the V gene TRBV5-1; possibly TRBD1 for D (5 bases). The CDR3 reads CASSLAEGNSPLHF. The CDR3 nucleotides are TGCGCCAGCAGCTTGGCAGAGGGGAATTCACCCCTCCACTTT.